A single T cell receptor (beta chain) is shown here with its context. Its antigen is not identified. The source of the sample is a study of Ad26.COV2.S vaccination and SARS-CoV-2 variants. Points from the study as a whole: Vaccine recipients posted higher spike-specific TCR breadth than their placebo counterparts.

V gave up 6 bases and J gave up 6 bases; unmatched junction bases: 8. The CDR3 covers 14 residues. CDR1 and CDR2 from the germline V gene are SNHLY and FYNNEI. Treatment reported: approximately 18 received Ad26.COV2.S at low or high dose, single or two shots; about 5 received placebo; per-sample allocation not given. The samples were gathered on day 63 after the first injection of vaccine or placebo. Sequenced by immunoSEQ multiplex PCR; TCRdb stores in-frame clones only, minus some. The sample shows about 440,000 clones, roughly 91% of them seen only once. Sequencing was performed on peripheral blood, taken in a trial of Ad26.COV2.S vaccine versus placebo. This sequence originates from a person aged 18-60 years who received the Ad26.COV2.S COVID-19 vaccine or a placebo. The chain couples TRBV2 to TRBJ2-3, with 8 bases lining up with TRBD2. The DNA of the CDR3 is TGTGCCAGCAGCAAAAGCGGGAGCATCGATACGCAGTATTTT. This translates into CASSKSGSIDTQYF.